This T cell receptor (beta chain) was found in a study of CD8 T cells in Susac syndrome. Trimming took off 4 bases at V and 4 bases at J, with 16 bases between the two ends. CDR3 length equals 14 residues. CDR1 SQVTM and CDR2 ANQGSEA come from the germline V gene. FACS enriched CD8+ TEMRA cells, while bulk CD8+ and CD4+ were negatively isolated. This clonotype was picked up one time. RNA in amounts of about 0.45 to 1 ug was reverse transcribed with random hexamers. With immunoSEQ multiplex PCR, TCR beta CDR3 was amplified across 54 Vbeta and 13 Jbeta. TCRdb recomputed calls from the immunoSEQ multiplex PCR reads with MiXCR, one row per CDR3 protein. The sample yields about 150,000 distinct CDR3 sequences, 94% seen once.

This TCR came from a human donor with multiple sclerosis. The rearrangement uses TRBV29-1 and TRBJ1-1; D remains ambiguous. Sequenced material: CD8+ T cells from PBMCs. CDR3 sequence reads: CSVARARKPTEAFF. CDR3 DNA: TGCAGCGTTGCGAGGGCTCGAAAACCCACTGAAGCTTTCTTT.